This T cell receptor beta chain stems from a study of post-analysis software for immune sequencing data. Regarding this clonotype: The target antigen is unknown.

Losses at the gene ends were 1 base for V and 8 bases for J; bases not matched to a gene: 10. Germline CDR1 is MNHEY and CDR2 is SVGEGT. CDR3 length equals 17 residues. Study-level points and caveats: Versus controls, multiple sclerosis patients showed significantly lower diversity (normalized Chao1). Elevated frequency relative to controls characterized 4 or 5 TRBV segments in patients, TRBV5-6, TRBV5-1 and TRBV20-1 among them.

Every TCR beta cDNA library bore unique molecular identifiers. TCRdb ran MiXCR on the PCR reads and lists one entry per CDR3 protein. The sample carries 800,000 to 950,000 distinct CDR3 sequences, roughly 50% recorded once. The sequence derives from a girl between 5 and 17 years old with multiple sclerosis. The sequenced sample was blood. V gene TRBV6-2 or TRBV6-3 combines with J gene TRBJ2-1; the match to TRBD2 covers 11 bases. The CDR3 bases are TGTGCCAGCAGTTACTTGTATACTAGCGGGAGTAGAGATGAGCAGTTCTTC. Its protein product is CASSYLYTSGSRDEQFF.